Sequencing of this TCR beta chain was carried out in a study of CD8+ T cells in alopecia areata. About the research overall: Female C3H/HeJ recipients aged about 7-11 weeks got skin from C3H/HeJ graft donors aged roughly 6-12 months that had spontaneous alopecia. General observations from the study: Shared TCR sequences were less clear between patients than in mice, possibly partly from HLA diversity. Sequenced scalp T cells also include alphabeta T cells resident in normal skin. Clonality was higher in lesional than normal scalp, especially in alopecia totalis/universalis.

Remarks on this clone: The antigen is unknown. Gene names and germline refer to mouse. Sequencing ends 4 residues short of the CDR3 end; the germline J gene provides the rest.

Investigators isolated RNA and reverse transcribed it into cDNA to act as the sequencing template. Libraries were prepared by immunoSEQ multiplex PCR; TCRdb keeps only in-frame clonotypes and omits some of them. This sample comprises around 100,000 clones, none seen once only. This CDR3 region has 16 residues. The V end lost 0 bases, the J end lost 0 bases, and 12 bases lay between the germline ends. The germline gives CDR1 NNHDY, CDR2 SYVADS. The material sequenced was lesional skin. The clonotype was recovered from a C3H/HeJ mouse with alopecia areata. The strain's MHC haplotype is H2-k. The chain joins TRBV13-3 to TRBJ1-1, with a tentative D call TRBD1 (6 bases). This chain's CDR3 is CASSDAWDNANTEVFF. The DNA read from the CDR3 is TGTGCCAGCAGTGATGCCTGGGACAATGCAAACACA.